These 16 T cell receptor beta chains share one sample of origin, sequenced in a study of T-cell memory formation after mild COVID-19. One entry per CDR3 protein results from TCRdb running MiXCR on the 5' RACE reads. The data hold fewer than 700,000 distinct CDR3 sequences, with more than 15% observed a single time. The specimen was PBMCs or a T cell subset sorted from them (not recorded which). The receptors shown here come from an adult woman who had mild COVID-19 (a few samples of this study predate the infection). Cell type and time point are not known.

The chain has TRBV24-1 and TRBJ2-3; 7 bases are shared with TRBD1. The V gene end was trimmed by 8 bases and the J gene end by 2 bases; junction bases not matched to a gene: 6. CDR3 size: 14 residues. Germline CDR1 and CDR2: KGHDR and SFDVKD. The CDR3 spells CATTSGQLTDTQYF. The CDR3 nucleotides read TGTGCCACCACCTCGGGACAGCTCACAGATACGCAGTATTTT.

The J gene is TRBJ1-1, the V gene TRBV3-1, with a possible D match to TRBD1 (5 bases). The CDR3 sequence is 14 residues long. CDR1 is LGHDT and CDR2 is YNNKEL in the germline V gene (reference sequence). The ends were cut back, 0 bases at V and 3 bases at J, with 8 bases in the middle. The CDR3 region is CASSQEQGHTEAFF. In DNA form, the CDR3 reads TGTGCCAGCAGCCAAGAGCAGGGCCACACTGAAGCTTTCTTT.

The chain combines TRBV9 with TRBJ2-7; D ambiguous. V was clipped by 0 bases and J by 0 bases, with 10 bases between them. CDR3 length equals 15 residues. Germline CDR1 and CDR2: SGDLS and YYNGEE. Here the CDR3 reads CASSVASASSYEQYF. CDR3 DNA sequence: TGTGCCAGCAGCGTAGCCAGCGCCAGCTCCTACGAGCAGTACTTC.

J is TRBJ2-1 and V is TRBV7-9, with 13 nucleotides matching TRBD2. CDR3 length equals 15 residues. J was trimmed by 8 bases and V by 4 bases; bases with no gene match: 5. Germline CDR1 reads SEHNR; CDR2 reads FQNEAQ (reference sequence). CDR3 DNA sequence: TGTGCCAGCAGCTATCCGACTAGCGGGAGGTATGAGCAGTTCTTC. Its translation: CASSYPTSGRYEQFF.

V and J are TRBV23-1 and TRBJ2-5; D is uncertain. TRBV23-1 is identified as an open reading frame with a role that is uncertain. The CDR3 is 17 amino acids. V was shortened by 0 bases and J by 3 bases, with 17 bases between the two germline ends. The CDR3 coding sequence is TGCGCCAGCAGTCAATCGTGCAGCTCAACGCACAAAGAGACCCAGTACTTC. Protein sequence: CASSQSCSSTHKETQYF.

The rearrangement links TRBV28 to TRBJ1-6; D is unresolved. Trimming stripped 6 bases from V and 7 bases from J, with 10 bases between. The CDR3 extends over 13 amino acids. In germline, CDR1 is MDHEN, CDR2 SYDVKM. In DNA form, the CDR3 reads TGTGCCAGCAGCCCACGGGCGAATTCACCCCTCCACTTT. As protein: CASSPRANSPLHF.

The sample holds a few counts of this clonotype. The chain uses TRBV12-3 or TRBV12-4 and TRBJ2-3, with TRBD2 identical over 14 bases. The J segment lost 7 bases and the V segment lost 6 bases, leaving 6 bases of the junction unmatched. The CDR3 covers 15 residues. The CDR3, as DNA: TGTGCCAGCAGGCGACTAGCGGGAGGGCCGAATACGCAGTATTTT. This codes for CASRRLAGGPNTQYF.

V and J are TRBV16 and TRBJ1-3, with D unclear. The germline V and J ends were trimmed by 0 bases and 15 bases, with 15 bases remaining between them. The CDR3 totals 13 residues. Germline V gene data show CDR1 as KGHSY and CDR2 as FQNENV. This chain's CDR3 is CASSQSREGVRYF. The CDR3 bases are TGTGCCAGCAGCCAATCGCGCGAGGGAGTGCGATATTTT.

V is TRBV7-8 and J is TRBJ1-1, with D perhaps TRBD1 (5 bases). Between the trimmed V and J ends, which lost 5 bases and 2 bases, there was a span of 12 bases. The CDR3 consists of 14 residues. CDR1 is SGHVS, CDR2 FQNEAQ, per germline. The CDR3 reads CASSKLRVNTEAFF. The CDR3 DNA is TGTGCCAGCAGCAAACTCAGGGTTAACACTGAAGCTTTCTTT.

This clonotype was counted ten times or more. The chain links TRBV7-6 to TRBJ2-1, with TRBD2 identical over 14 bases. Germline V gene data show CDR1 as SGHVS and CDR2 as FNYEAQ. The CDR3 covers 14 residues. Trimming at V came to 8 bases and at J to 8 bases, leaving 5 bases not matched to a gene. The CDR3 DNA reads as TGTGCCAGCCAAGGGACTAGCGGGGGCGATGAGCAGTTCTTC. It encodes CASQGTSGGDEQFF.

This chain connects TRBV12-3 or TRBV12-4 to TRBJ1-2; possible D gene TRBD1, 6 bases. The V gene lost 1 base and the J gene lost 4 bases, with 19 bases spanning the gap. There are 17 residues in the CDR3. This chain's CDR3 is CASSLGPQGRFSYGYTF. The CDR3, as DNA: TGTGCCAGCAGTTTAGGCCCCCAGGGGAGGTTTAGCTATGGCTACACCTTC.

This chain connects TRBV24-1 to TRBJ1-1, with TRBD1 as a possible D gene (5 bases). The V end was cut by 2 bases, the J end by 4 bases, with 7 bases between. The CDR3 is 13 amino acids. Germline values: CDR1 KGHDR, CDR2 SFDVKD. The CDR3 protein is CATSDSGGTEAFF. The CDR3 DNA follows: TGTGCCACCAGTGATTCGGGGGGCACTGAAGCTTTCTTT.

A few counts support this clonotype. The chain has TRBV20-1 and TRBJ2-2; D might be TRBD2 (6 bases). The CDR3 consists of 14 residues. The V end lost 0 bases, the J end lost 3 bases, and 8 bases lay between the germline ends. CDR1 and CDR2 from the germline V gene are DFQATT and SNEGSKA (reference sequence). In DNA, the CDR3 is TGCAGTGCTAGAGACAGCGGGCACACCGGGGAGCTGTTTTTT. This gives the protein CSARDSGHTGELFF.

The table lists this clonotype with a few counts. The chain employs TRBV6-1 and TRBJ1-1, with D hard to call. Germline V gives CDR1 MNHNS, CDR2 SASEGT. Trimming pared 3 bases from V and 1 base from J, leaving 6 bases between. The CDR3 has 13 residues. The CDR3 spells CASSERWNTEAFF. In DNA form, the CDR3 reads TGTGCCAGCAGTGAGAGGTGGAACACTGAAGCTTTCTTT.

This chain joins TRBV4-1 and TRBJ2-3, with D maybe TRBD2 (7 bases). This CDR3 contains 15 residues. Trimming removed 4 bases from V and 2 bases from J, with 13 bases in between. Germline V gene data show CDR1 as MGHRA and CDR2 as YSYEKL. This chain's CDR3 is CASSLTRGATDTQYF. The DNA for the CDR3 is TGCGCCAGCAGCCTAACCCGGGGGGCCACAGATACGCAGTATTTT.

This clonotype was counted between two and nine times. The V call is TRBV2, the J call TRBJ2-1, with D maybe TRBD2 (5 bases). Trimming stripped 8 bases from V and 9 bases from J, with 8 bases between. Germline CDR1 is SNHLY and CDR2 is FYNNEI. The CDR3 runs to 10 residues. The CDR3 spells CASRGFEQFF. DNA of the CDR3: TGTGCCAGCCGGGGTTTTGAGCAGTTCTTC.